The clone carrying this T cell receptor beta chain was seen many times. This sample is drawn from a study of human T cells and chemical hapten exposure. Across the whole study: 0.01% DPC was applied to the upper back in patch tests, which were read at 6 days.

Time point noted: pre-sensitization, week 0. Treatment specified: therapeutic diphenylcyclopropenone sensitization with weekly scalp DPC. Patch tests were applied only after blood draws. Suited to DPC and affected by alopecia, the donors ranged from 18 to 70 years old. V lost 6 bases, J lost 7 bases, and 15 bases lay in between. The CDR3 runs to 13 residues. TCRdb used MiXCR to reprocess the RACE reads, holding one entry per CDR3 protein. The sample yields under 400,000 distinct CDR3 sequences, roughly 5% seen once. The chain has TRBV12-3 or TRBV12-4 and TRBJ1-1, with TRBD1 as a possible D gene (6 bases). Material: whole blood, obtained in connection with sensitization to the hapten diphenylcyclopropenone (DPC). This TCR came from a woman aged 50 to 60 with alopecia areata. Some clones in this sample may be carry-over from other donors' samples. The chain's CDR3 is CASSDFRGSEAFF. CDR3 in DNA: TGTGCCAGCAGCGATTTTAGGGGGAGTGAAGCTTTCTTT.